The clone carrying this TCR delta chain was detected only a few times. The data were obtained in a study of gamma-delta chains in newborns, infants, children. Germline values: CDR1 TSWWSYY, CDR2 QGS. This CDR3 has 18 residues. Trimming at V came to 1 base and at J to 0 bases, leaving 11 bases not matched to a gene. TCRdb ran CATT on the reads. The table includes 1,500 to 2,000 delta-chain clones, approximately 3% detected once. The V call is TRDV1, the J call TRDJ1; 7 positions match TRDD3. Sequencing used blood. The clonotype originates from a child in good health. Written as DNA, the CDR3 is TGTGCTCTTGGGGAACAGGAACCTACAGGGGGATACACCGATAAACTCATCTTT. Residues: CALGEQEPTGGYTDKLIF.